Presented here are 18 T cell receptor beta chains from one specimen sequenced in a study of vaccination and CD4 T cells after COVID-19. Treatment defined: roughly 11-day PBMC culture with coronavirus spike peptide pools or control peptides (ViraFEST assay). Their antigen targets remain unknown. The Oncomine TCR Beta short-read assay sequenced DNA from cultured CD4+ T cells. TCRdb ran MiXCR on the PCR reads and lists one entry per CDR3 protein. Among tens of thousands of distinct CDR3 sequences, around three fifths were seen once, and the ten largest hold 7.8%. The material sequenced was CD4+ T cells from blood, cultured in vitro. The receptors derive from a human donor who had recovered from COVID-19.

This clonotype was picked up one time. The chain employs TRBV30 and TRBJ2-7, with 8 bases matching TRBD1. The germline V gene encodes CDR1 GTSNPN and CDR2 SVGIG (reference sequence). This CDR3 region has 15 residues. Germline trimming cut 4 bases from V and 0 bases from J; bases unmatched to any gene: 8. CDR3 loop: CAWTRTGKTSYEQYF. CDR3 nucleotide sequence: TGTGCCTGGACCCGGACAGGGAAGACCTCCTACGAGCAGTACTTC.

The table lists this clonotype with a count of one. The rearrangement uses TRBV27 and TRBJ2-5, with D unresolved. With 5 bases removed from V and 1 base from J, the gap between germline ends came to 8 bases. The CDR3 loop spans 13 amino acids. CDR1 is MNHEY and CDR2 is SMNVEV in the germline V gene (reference sequence). Written as DNA, the CDR3 is TGTGCCAGCAGTCGGAAACCCCAAGAGACCCAGTACTTC. Amino acids: CASSRKPQETQYF.

The V and J genes are TRBV6-1 and TRBJ1-4; TRBD1 matches at 7 bases. This CDR3 is built from 14 residues. The germline gives CDR1 MNHNS, CDR2 SASEGT. The V gene end was trimmed by 5 bases and the J gene end by 6 bases; junction bases not matched to a gene: 6. CDR3 region: CASSMTGLHEKLFF. The DNA for the CDR3 is TGTGCCAGCAGTATGACAGGGTTGCATGAAAAACTGTTTTTT.

The count of this clonotype is one. The genes are TRBV5-1 and TRBJ1-2, with TRBD1 identical over 9 bases. The CDR3 runs 13 residues. The trim removed 3 bases at V and 6 bases at J, leaving 3 bases unmatched. The germline V gene has CDR1 SGHRS and CDR2 YFSETQ. CDR3: CASSYRDRDGYTF. In DNA form, the CDR3 reads TGCGCCAGCAGCTACCGGGACAGGGATGGCTACACCTTC.

The genes are TRBV19 and TRBJ1-5; D is unclear. V shed 1 base and J shed 10 bases, with 11 bases lying between them. CDR1 and CDR2 (germline): LNHDA, SQIVND (reference sequence). This CDR3 spans 13 amino acids. As DNA, the CDR3 is TGTGCCAGTAGTATAGGGGCCACACGACCCCAGCATTTT. Amino acid sequence: CASSIGATRPQHF. Combining the CDR3 with reference TRBV19 and TRBJ1-5 gives the whole variable domain DGGITQSPKYLFRKEGQNVTLSCEQNLNHDAMYWYRQDPGQGLRLIYYSQIVNDFQKGDIAEGYSVSREKKESFPLTVTSAQKNPTAFYLCASSIGATRPQHFGDGTRLSIL.

The rearrangement links TRBV12-5 to TRBJ2-5; D gene unclear. Trimming shortened V by 4 bases and J by 1 base, and 13 bases separated the two germline ends. The length of the CDR3 is 15 residues. CDR1 is LGHNT, CDR2 FRNRAP, per germline. CDR3: CASGSTHGFQETQYF. In DNA form, the CDR3 reads TGTGCTAGTGGTTCGACCCACGGTTTCCAAGAGACCCAGTACTTC.

The chain has TRBV27 and TRBJ2-2, with D possibly being TRBD1 or TRBD2 (7 bases each). CDR1 is MNHEY, CDR2 SMNVEV, per germline (reference sequence). Trimming cost V 5 bases and J 5 bases, with 21 bases left between them. The CDR3 extends over 17 amino acids. This CDR3 is CASSTNFPRGGTGELFF. CDR3 bases: TGTGCCAGCAGTACCAACTTCCCCAGGGGGGGGACCGGGGAGCTGTTTTTT.

V usage is TRBV20-1 and J usage is TRBJ2-3; D unclear. The CDR3 runs to 13 residues. Germline CDR1 is DFQATT and CDR2 is SNEGSKA (reference sequence). CDR3 loop: CSRHWGSTDTQYF. CDR3 nucleotides: TGCAGCCGCCACTGGGGTAGCACAGATACGCAGTATTTT.

This chain links TRBV7-2 with TRBJ1-2, with D perhaps matching TRBD1 (5 bases). CDR3 length: 15 amino acids. The germline V gene has CDR1 SGHTA and CDR2 FQGNSA. Trimming pared 1 base from V and 8 bases from J, leaving 17 bases between. The CDR3 DNA is TGTGCCAGCAGCTTAGAACGACAGAGTAGGGCGGGCTACACCTTC. Amino acid sequence: CASSLERQSRAGYTF.

The rearrangement uses TRBV28 and TRBJ1-2; 7 nucleotides agree with TRBD1. Germline V gene sequence: CDR1 MDHEN, CDR2 SYDVKM. This CDR3 has 15 amino acids. V gave up 6 bases and J gave up 2 bases; unmatched junction bases: 9. The CDR3 bases are TGTGCCAGCAGCCCGGGGGGGACAGCGAACTATGGCTACACCTTC. Its protein product is CASSPGGTANYGYTF.

The chain combines TRBV27 with TRBJ1-1; 7 positions match TRBD1. CDR3 length: 14 amino acids. Germline lookup yields CDR1 MNHEY and CDR2 SMNVEV (reference sequence). The trim removed 8 bases at V and 0 bases at J, leaving 6 bases unmatched. CDR3 DNA: TGTGCCAGCGTAAACAGGGGCTTGAACACTGAAGCTTTCTTT. It is translated as CASVNRGLNTEAFF.

There are a few counts of this clonotype. The chain joins TRBV29-1 to TRBJ1-1; D not resolved. The V end lost 4 bases, the J end lost 7 bases, and 22 bases lay between the germline ends. This CDR3 region has 15 residues. Germline V lookup: CDR1 SQVTM, CDR2 ANQGSEA. This chain's CDR3 is CSVGGLGRTVDEAFF. The CDR3, as DNA: TGCAGCGTTGGAGGATTGGGGAGGACCGTAGATGAAGCTTTCTTT.

In its sample, this clonotype was seen once. The J gene is TRBJ1-4, the V gene TRBV7-9; D remains unclear. The germline V and J ends were trimmed by 4 bases and 7 bases, with 13 bases remaining between them. Germline CDR1 and CDR2: SEHNR and FQNEAQ (reference sequence). There are 14 residues in the CDR3. The CDR3 DNA follows: TGTGCCAGCAGCTATCAAACGGTTGGTGAAAAACTGTTTTTT. It is translated as CASSYQTVGEKLFF. Variable domain in full (rest from reference TRBV7-9 and TRBJ1-4): DTGVSQNPRHKITKRGQNVTFRCDPISEHNRLYWYRQTLGQGPEFLTYFQNEAQLEKSRLLSDRFSAERPKGSFSTLEIQRTEQGDSAMYLCASSYQTVGEKLFFGSGTQLSVL.

This chain joins TRBV2 and TRBJ1-5; D call uncertain. V lost 2 bases, J lost 1 base, and 12 bases lay in between. This CDR3 has 16 residues. Germline V gives CDR1 SNHLY, CDR2 FYNNEI. CDR3 amino acids: CASSESSLKSNQPQHF. CDR3 DNA sequence: TGTGCCAGCAGTGAATCCAGTCTGAAGAGCAATCAGCCCCAGCATTTT.

The V gene is TRBV7-6, the J gene TRBJ2-1; D gene unclear. CDR3 length equals 16 residues. The V gene lost 0 bases and the J gene lost 1 base, with 10 bases spanning the gap. Germline V lookup: CDR1 SGHVS, CDR2 FNYEAQ. The CDR3 here is CASSLAEARSYNEQFF. As DNA, the CDR3 is TGTGCCAGCAGCTTAGCAGAAGCGAGATCCTACAATGAGCAGTTCTTC.

A few counts support this clonotype. The J gene is TRBJ2-2, the V gene TRBV2; D might be TRBD1 (7 bases). Between the trimmed V and J ends, which lost 8 bases and 0 bases, there was a span of 13 bases. The CDR3 length is 15 residues. CDR1 is SNHLY and CDR2 is FYNNEI in the germline V gene. The CDR3 sequence: CASQTGRSNTGELFF. The CDR3, as DNA: TGTGCCAGCCAGACAGGGAGGTCGAACACCGGGGAGCTGTTTTTT. Variable domain in full (rest from reference TRBV2 and TRBJ2-2): EPEVTQTPSHQVTQMGQEVILRCVPISNHLYFYWYRQILGQKVEFLVSFYNNEISEKSEIFDDQFSVERPDGSNFTLKIRSTKLEDSAMYFCASQTGRSNTGELFFGEGSRLTVL.

This chain links TRBV6-2 or TRBV6-3 with TRBJ2-5; TRBD2 matches at 9 bases. This CDR3 region has 16 residues. Losses at the gene ends were 2 bases for V and 2 bases for J; bases not matched to a gene: 6. Per germline, CDR1 MNHEY and CDR2 SVGEGT. The CDR3 nucleotides read TGTGCCAGCAGTTACGGGCTAGCGGGGCCTCAAGAGACCCAGTACTTC. Residues: CASSYGLAGPQETQYF.

This clonotype has only a few counts. The rearrangement joins TRBV5-8 to TRBJ1-5, with a weak D call TRBD1 (6 bases). The CDR3 covers 15 residues. In germline, CDR1 is SGHTS, CDR2 YDEGEE. The germline V and J ends were trimmed by 4 bases and 3 bases, with 14 bases remaining between them. This CDR3 is CASSGGTRINQPQHF. The CDR3 nucleotides read TGTGCCAGCAGCGGCGGGACACGGATCAATCAGCCCCAGCATTTT. The full variable domain, with the rest looked up from reference TRBV5-8 and TRBJ1-5, is EAGVTQSPTHLIKTRGQQATLRCSPISGHTSVYWYQQALGLGLQFLLWYDEGEERNRGNFPPRFSGRQFPNYSSELNVNALELEDSALYLCASSGGTRINQPQHFGDGTRLSIL.